This entry lists 27 T cell receptor beta chains sequenced from one sample in a study of technical replicates of blood from a few donors. Produced via immunoSEQ multiplex PCR; TCRdb's table is partial and in-frame only. Of approximately 99,000 clones listed, 95% are singletons. Sequencing was performed on T cells isolated from PBMCs. The receptor set was obtained from a human donor in good health.

The CDR3 protein is CASSRQAAGNQPQHF. CDR3 DNA: TGCGCCAGCAGCCGACAGGCGGCGGGCAATCAGCCCCAGCATTTT. The chain has TRBV4-1 and TRBJ1-5; D is possibly TRBD1 (6 bases). Between the trimmed V and J ends, which lost 4 bases and 2 bases, there was a span of 12 bases. The CDR3 contains 15 residues. Germline loops: CDR1 MGHRA, CDR2 YSYEKL.

The V and J genes are TRBV5-4 and TRBJ2-1, with TRBD2 identical over 12 bases. CDR1 is SGHNT and CDR2 is YYREEE in the germline V gene (reference sequence). The CDR3 is made up of 19 amino acids. V was clipped by 3 bases and J by 2 bases; unmatched bases: 12. The CDR3 region has the DNA TGTGCCAGCAGCTCCCAGTGGACTAGCGGGAACAAACCCTACAATGAGCAGTTCTTC. Residues: CASSSQWTSGNKPYNEQFF.

V gene TRBV18 combines with J gene TRBJ2-1; TRBD2 aligns across 8 bases. Germline CDR1 and CDR2: KGHSH and LQKENI. Unmatched junction bases numbered 5, after V lost 2 bases and J lost 5 bases. This CDR3 comprises 15 residues. CDR3 nucleotides: TGTGCCAGCTCACCAAGAGCGGGAGTCGACAATGAGCAGTTCTTC. Protein product: CASSPRAGVDNEQFF.

The genes are TRBV9 and TRBJ2-6; 9 bases align to TRBD1. Trimming took 7 bases from V and 1 from J; bases not matched to a gene: 9. CDR3 size: 17 residues. The V gene's germline CDR1 is SGDLS and CDR2 YYNGEE. CDR3 sequence (DNA): TGTGCCAGCTGGGGGACAGGGTCGGGGTCTGGGGCCAACGTCCTGACTTTC. It encodes CASWGTGSGSGANVLTF.

The chain couples TRBV6-1 to TRBJ1-1; perhaps TRBD1 as D (5 bases). Trimming removed 6 bases from V and 4 bases from J, with 15 bases in between. The CDR3 is 14 residues long. Germline CDR1 MNHNS, CDR2 SASEGT. The CDR3 coding sequence is TGTGCCAGCAGGGGGCTGGTGGCGAGCACTGAAGCTTTCTTT. Translating it yields CASRGLVASTEAFF.

Only one count was recorded for this clone. The chain is built from TRBV9 and TRBJ1-2, with TRBD1 matching 7 bases. The germline gives CDR1 SGDLS, CDR2 YYNGEE. The V gene end was trimmed by 3 bases and the J gene end by 4 bases; junction bases not matched to a gene: 9. The CDR3 sequence is 15 residues long. In nucleotides, the CDR3 is TGTGCCAGCAGCGCCGGGACAGAGACCGTCTATGGCTACACCTTC. Translating gives CASSAGTETVYGYTF.

The chain has TRBV9 and TRBJ2-5, with a weak D call TRBD1 (5 bases). This CDR3 spans 13 amino acids. V was clipped by 4 bases and J by 3 bases, with 10 bases between them. CDR1 is SGDLS and CDR2 is YYNGEE in the germline V gene. The DNA for the CDR3 is TGTGCCAGCAGCAAGACAGACGAAGAGACCCAGTACTTC. This codes for CASSKTDEETQYF.

The chain links TRBV5-1 to TRBJ1-4; D unresolved. Per germline, CDR1 SGHRS and CDR2 YFSETQ. Between the trimmed V and J ends, which lost 0 bases and 4 bases, there was a span of 4 bases. CDR3 length equals 13 residues. CDR3 in DNA: TGCGCCAGCAGCTTGGGAGATAATGAAAAACTGTTTTTT. This codes for CASSLGDNEKLFF.

The rearrangement uses TRBV4-1 and TRBJ2-3; D unclear. CDR3 length: 15 residues. Trimming shortened V by 0 bases and J by 0 bases, and 7 bases separated the two germline ends. Germline CDR1 reads MGHRA; CDR2 reads YSYEKL. CDR3 residues: CASSQDPGSTDTQYF. The CDR3 bases are TGCGCCAGCAGCCAAGATCCCGGGAGCACAGATACGCAGTATTTT.

This clone was observed a single time. V is TRBV4-1 and J is TRBJ2-7; D remains ambiguous. V lost 0 bases, J lost 2 bases, and 11 bases lay in between. The CDR3 runs 15 residues. The germline V gene encodes CDR1 MGHRA and CDR2 YSYEKL. The CDR3 spells CASSQDSSRAYEQYF. CDR3 sequence (DNA): TGCGCCAGCAGCCAAGATTCCAGCCGGGCCTACGAGCAGTACTTC.

V and J are TRBV7-6 and TRBJ2-3; TRBD2 matches 9 bases. The CDR3 contains 17 residues. Trimming at V came to 5 bases and at J to 2 bases, leaving 11 bases not matched to a gene. Looked up from germline, CDR1 is SGHVS and CDR2 is FNYEAQ. CDR3 bases: TGTGCCAGCAGCCCCGATCGACTAGCGGAAATCACAGATACGCAGTATTTT. This gives the protein CASSPDRLAEITDTQYF.

The chain carries TRBV11-3 and TRBJ2-7, with 7 nucleotides matching TRBD1. This CDR3 has 15 residues. Trimming removed 3 bases from V and 2 bases from J; junction bases left unmatched: 7. Germline CDR1 is SGHNT and CDR2 is YENEEA. CDR3 coding DNA: TGTGCCAGCAGCTTTCGGACAGGTGCCACCTACGAGCAGTACTTC. Amino acid sequence: CASSFRTGATYEQYF.

The chain combines TRBV7-2 with TRBJ1-2; TRBD1 might be the D (6 bases). Trimming removed 6 bases from V and 5 bases from J, with 7 bases in between. The CDR3 covers 11 residues. Per the germline V gene, CDR1 is SGHTA and CDR2 is FQGNSA. CDR3 sequence (DNA): TGTGCCAGCAGAACAGGGTATGGCTACACCTTC. It yields the protein CASRTGYGYTF.

In DNA, the CDR3 is TGTGCCAGCAGTTTATTAGTAGCGGGAACTAGAGGCAATGAGCAGTTCTTC. This gives the protein CASSLLVAGTRGNEQFF. V usage is TRBV27 and J usage is TRBJ2-1, with 8 positions matching TRBD2. The CDR3 totals 17 residues. CDR1 and CDR2 from the germline V gene are MNHEY and SMNVEV (reference sequence). V shed 1 base and J 6 bases; nucleotides not matched to a gene: 11.

The chain combines TRBV19 with TRBJ2-1; 9 bases map to TRBD1. The CDR3 loop spans 24 amino acids. Germline CDR1 is LNHDA and CDR2 is SQIVND (reference sequence). Trimming took 3 bases from V and 4 from J; bases not matched to a gene: 31. CDR3 protein: CASSIPPLFFRDRAKGGQYNEQFF. CDR3 bases: TGTGCCAGTAGTATCCCTCCCCTCTTCTTCCGGGACAGGGCCAAGGGAGGCCAATACAATGAGCAGTTCTTC. The whole variable domain, filled in from reference TRBV19 and TRBJ2-1, reads DGGITQSPKYLFRKEGQNVTLSCEQNLNHDAMYWYRQDPGQGLRLIYYSQIVNDFQKGDIAEGYSVSREKKESFPLTVTSAQKNPTAFYLCASSIPPLFFRDRAKGGQYNEQFFGPGTRLTVL.

The J gene is TRBJ2-1, the V gene TRBV19; TRBD2 is a possible D gene (6 bases). This CDR3 has 14 residues. The V gene lost 7 bases and the J gene lost 6 bases, with 16 bases spanning the gap. CDR1 is LNHDA, CDR2 SQIVND, per germline (reference sequence). CDR3 region: CASTAPGEVNEQFF. The CDR3 nucleotides read TGTGCCAGTACCGCGCCGGGAGAGGTCAATGAGCAGTTCTTC.

This clone was counted between two and nine times. The rearrangement joins TRBV30 to TRBJ1-1; D may be TRBD1 (5 bases). The germline CDR1 and CDR2 sequences are GTSNPN and SVGIG (reference sequence). V was trimmed by 0 bases and J by 4 bases, leaving 18 bases between them. The length of the CDR3 is 16 residues. The DNA for the CDR3 is TGTGCCTGGAGTGTACACCCTTGGGGCGGAAGCACTGAAGCTTTCTTT. Translation: CAWSVHPWGGSTEAFF.

V is TRBV7-2 and J is TRBJ1-4, with D possibly matching TRBD1 (5 bases). From germline, CDR1 is SGHTA and CDR2 FQGNSA. V lost 5 bases and J 5 bases, leaving 12 bases between the germline ends. The CDR3 contains 14 residues. The CDR3: CASSRGGLNEKLFF. The CDR3 bases are TGTGCCAGCAGCCGCGGGGGACTAAATGAAAAACTGTTTTTT. The whole variable domain, filled in from reference TRBV7-2 and TRBJ1-4, reads GAGVSQSPSNKVTEKGKDVELRCDPISGHTALYWYRQSLGQGLEFLIYFQGNSAPDKSGLPSDRFSAERTGGSVSTLTIQRTQQEDSAVYLCASSRGGLNEKLFFGSGTQLSVL.

In this sample, this clone turned up once. This sequence joins TRBV6-1 and TRBJ1-1; TRBD1 is a possible D gene (6 bases). The V end was cut by 5 bases, the J end by 5 bases, with 15 bases between. Germline CDR1 is MNHNS and CDR2 is SASEGT. CDR3 size: 14 residues. CDR3 nucleotides: TGTGCCAGCAGTTTAACAGGGAGGGAGACTGAAGCTTTCTTT. Protein sequence: CASSLTGRETEAFF.

The chain carries TRBV19 and TRBJ2-7, with D possibly TRBD2 on 7 matching bases. The CDR3 has 12 amino acids. From germline, CDR1 is LNHDA and CDR2 SQIVND (reference sequence). V was shortened by 6 bases and J by 4 bases, with 10 bases between the two germline ends. The CDR3 bases are TGTGCCAGTAGCAAGGGGGGGTACGAGCAGTACTTC. Translated, it gives CASSKGGYEQYF.

The chain links TRBV6-5 to TRBJ2-2; D is undetermined. Germline-derived CDR1 and CDR2 are MNHEY and SVGAGI. V was pared by 2 bases and J by 8 bases, with 6 bases between. The CDR3 is 12 residues long. DNA of the CDR3: TGTGCCAGCAGTTACCATCGGGGGGAGCTGTTTTTT. Its protein product is CASSYHRGELFF.

V gene TRBV7-9 combines with J gene TRBJ2-5; 9 bases match TRBD2. The CDR3 covers 16 residues. Germline V lookup: CDR1 SEHNR, CDR2 FQNEAQ (reference sequence). Losses at the gene ends were 0 bases for V and 4 bases for J; bases not matched to a gene: 6. The CDR3 region is CASSLAAGGPGETQYF. CDR3 nucleotide sequence: TGTGCCAGCAGCTTAGCGGCGGGGGGGCCCGGAGAGACCCAGTACTTC. Full variable domain (outside the CDR3, taken from reference TRBV7-9 and TRBJ2-5): DTGVSQNPRHKITKRGQNVTFRCDPISEHNRLYWYRQTLGQGPEFLTYFQNEAQLEKSRLLSDRFSAERPKGSFSTLEIQRTEQGDSAMYLCASSLAAGGPGETQYFGPGTRLLVL.

The chain couples TRBV5-4 to TRBJ2-2, with 8 bases that match TRBD2. With V trimmed by 0 bases and J by 2 bases, 3 bases remained unmatched. Germline V CDR1 and CDR2: SGHNT, YYREEE (reference sequence). The CDR3 loop spans 16 amino acids. The CDR3 reads CASSLGVAGNTGELFF. CDR3 in DNA: TGTGCCAGCAGCTTGGGAGTAGCGGGAAACACCGGGGAGCTGTTTTTT.

The J gene is TRBJ1-5, the V gene TRBV9; a weak D match, TRBD1 (5 bases). The CDR3 sequence is 14 residues long. The V end was cut by 4 bases, the J end by 2 bases, with 10 bases between. Germline-derived CDR1 and CDR2 are SGDLS and YYNGEE. The chain's CDR3 is CASSPGSGNQPQHF. The CDR3 DNA is TGTGCCAGCAGCCCAGGGTCAGGCAATCAGCCCCAGCATTTT.

The J gene is TRBJ2-3, the V gene TRBV10-3, with no clear D. V was cut by 8 bases and J by 0 bases, with 9 bases left in between. This CDR3 spans 13 amino acids. Germline V gene sequence: CDR1 ENHRY, CDR2 SYGVKD. The CDR3 nucleotides are TGTGCCATCGGCGGCATCAGCACAGATACGCAGTATTTT. Translation gives CAIGGISTDTQYF.

This chain joins TRBV27 and TRBJ2-7, with 8 bases that match TRBD1. V gave up 7 bases and J gave up 0 bases; unmatched junction bases: 2. From germline, CDR1 is MNHEY and CDR2 SMNVEV (reference sequence). CDR3 length equals 13 residues. The CDR3: CASKTGGSYEQYF. The CDR3 region has the DNA TGTGCCAGCAAAACAGGGGGCTCCTACGAGCAGTACTTC.

This chain connects TRBV7-8 to TRBJ2-7; 9 nucleotides agree with TRBD2. The germline gives CDR1 SGHVS, CDR2 FQNEAQ. This CDR3 is 16 amino acids long. V trimming: 4 bases; J trimming: 2 bases; junction bases outside the gene matches: 9. Here the CDR3 DNA reads TGTGCCAGCAGCTCCCCGGGACTAGCTGCTACCTACGAGCAGTACTTC. Translated, it gives CASSSPGLAATYEQYF.